This T cell receptor (beta chain) comes out of a study of shared clonotypes between healthy human individuals. Notes on the study in general: Naive CD4 clonotype sharing across a handful of donors was approximately 5%. Relative to clonotypes present in all four donors, those not shared had lower generation probabilities.

Genomic DNA per cell subset filled all wells of several immunoSEQ plates. Authors' data handling: ImmunoSEQ junction-only sequences lacked quality scores, so their filtering differed. TCRdb's table, derived via immunoSEQ multiplex PCR, lists solely in-frame clones and lacks some. For V, J and clone size, that table is used; D and trimming come from the DNA. Among about 1.9 million clones listed, roughly 93% were seen once. CD8 cells classed as naive were CD45RO-negative and positively selected for CCR7, excluding terminally differentiated effector memory CD45RA+ cells. As to this clone: Its antigen is unknown.

Germline V lookup: CDR1 PRHDT, CDR2 FYEKMQ (reference sequence). V was pared by 5 bases and J by 0 bases, with 11 bases between. This CDR3 spans 14 amino acids. Specimen: naive CD8+ T cells from PBMCs. This receptor was identified in a man younger than 35 in good health. Some clones in this sample may be carry-over from other donors' samples. The V call is TRBV13, the J call TRBJ2-7; possible D gene TRBD2, 6 bases. The CDR3 loop reads CASSPSESSYEQYF. The CDR3 DNA reads TGTGCCAGCAGCCCTAGCGAGAGCTCCTACGAGCAGTACTTC.